The source of this T cell receptor beta chain is a study of tumor and adjacent non-tumor tissue in lung cancer. Turning to the study itself: There were 11 to 13 adenocarcinoma, a couple of squamous cell carcinoma and 1 small cell lung cancer cases. Findings and limits, study-wide: Top 100 clones took a larger repertoire share in normal lung.

This clonotype was counted ten times or more. The antigen is undetermined. Three rounds of nested PCR, following a modified ARM-PCR protocol, produced the TCRbeta library. A single record per CDR3 protein comes from TCRdb applying MiXCR to the multiplex PCR reads. The table records 90,000 to 110,000 distinct CDR3 sequences, more than 70% of them present only once. RNA was extracted from bulk tissue without any cell sorting. The TCR originated in a woman in her sixties or seventies with non-small cell lung cancer. Sequencing used lung tumor tissue.

The chain's CDR3 is CSASLAADTQYF. CDR3 nucleotide sequence: TGCAGTGCTAGCCTAGCGGCAGATACGCAGTATTTT. The rearrangement uses TRBV20-1 and TRBJ2-3; TRBD2 matches 7 bases. V shed 3 bases and J 4 bases; nucleotides not matched to a gene: 1. The CDR3 is made up of 12 amino acids. The germline V gene has CDR1 DFQATT and CDR2 SNEGSKA (reference sequence).